These 17 T cell receptor beta chains were sequenced from one sample in a study of technical replicates of blood from several donors. The assay was immunoSEQ multiplex PCR, and TCRdb's table has in-frame clones only and misses some. The table has 70,000 or so clones, 91% seen once; the top ten hold 0.35% to 0.45%. The sample comprised T cells isolated from PBMCs. The receptors here all came from a human donor in good health. Some clones in this sample may be carry-over from other donors' samples.

This chain joins TRBV23-1 and TRBJ2-2, with no clear D. TRBV23-1 is an open reading frame whose function is uncertain. V shed 3 bases and J shed 0 bases, with 8 bases lying between them. The CDR3 contains 15 residues. The CDR3 region has the DNA TGCGCCAGCAGTCATTACATTTCGAACACCGGGGAGCTGTTTTTT. It codes for CASSHYISNTGELFF.

This chain connects TRBV7-9 to TRBJ1-4; D perhaps matches TRBD1 (6 bases). This CDR3 has 15 amino acids. CDR1 and CDR2 (germline): SEHNR, FQNEAQ (reference sequence). Deletions cut 3 bases from V and 8 bases from J, with 16 bases between. CDR3 bases: TGTGCCAGCAGCTTGGGGACACTCCTTGAGGAAAAACTGTTTTTT. Protein: CASSLGTLLEEKLFF.

This chain's CDR3 is CTSSHVSRVTETQYF. The DNA of the CDR3 is TGCACCAGCAGCCATGTGTCGAGGGTTACAGAGACCCAGTACTTC. This sequence joins TRBV1 and TRBJ2-5; the table calls TRBD2, which could not be checked here. TRBV1 is a pseudogene. The CDR3 consists of 15 residues.

This sequence joins TRBV2 and TRBJ2-7; TRBD1 agrees at 8 bases. Germline CDR1 SNHLY, CDR2 FYNNEI. J was trimmed by 2 bases and V by 5 bases; bases with no gene match: 5. The CDR3 covers 14 residues. DNA for the CDR3: TGTGCCAGCAGTATAGGGACAGGAGCCTACGAGCAGTACTTC. It specifies CASSIGTGAYEQYF. The full variable domain, with the rest looked up from reference TRBV2 and TRBJ2-7, is EPEVTQTPSHQVTQMGQEVILRCVPISNHLYFYWYRQILGQKVEFLVSFYNNEISEKSEIFDDQFSVERPDGSNFTLKIRSTKLEDSAMYFCASSIGTGAYEQYFGPGTRLTVT.

To note about this clone: At one boundary the junction diverges from the germline segment, which might be a read error. This sequence joins TRBV20-1 and TRBJ2-3; possibly TRBD1 for D (5 bases). Germline CDR1 DFQATT, CDR2 SNEGSKA (reference sequence). The CDR3 runs to 11 residues. CDR3 sequence reads: CSARNTGTQYF. Here the CDR3 DNA reads TGCAGTGCTAGAAACACAGGTACGCAGTATTTT.

A few counts support this clone. The chain has TRBV19 and TRBJ1-3; D gene ambiguous. The CDR3 sequence is 17 residues long. The V gene lost 3 bases and the J gene lost 0 bases, with 15 bases spanning the gap. The germline CDR1 and CDR2 sequences are LNHDA and SQIVND (reference sequence). CDR3: CASSMYFGDLSGNTIYF. The CDR3 coding sequence is TGTGCCAGTAGTATGTATTTCGGGGATCTCTCTGGAAACACCATATATTTT.

J is TRBJ2-7 and V is TRBV5-1; 8 bases align to TRBD2. Germline V gene lookup returns CDR1 SGHRS and CDR2 YFSETQ. The V and J ends lost 1 base and 5 bases, in that order; junction bases with no gene match: 8. This CDR3 has 15 amino acids. CDR3 nucleotides: TGCGCCAGCAGCTTGTCCCCGGGACTAGTCCACGAGCAGTACTTC. Translating it yields CASSLSPGLVHEQYF.

The chain is built from TRBV19 and TRBJ1-1; 7 bases agree with TRBD1. This CDR3 spans 14 amino acids. With V trimmed by 1 base and J by 1 base, 0 bases remained unmatched. Germline lookup yields CDR1 LNHDA and CDR2 SQIVND (reference sequence). The CDR3 bases are TGTGCCAGTAGTATAGGGACAGGGAACACTGAAGCTTTCTTT. It encodes CASSIGTGNTEAFF.

This chain links TRBV5-1 with TRBJ2-3, with a possible D match to TRBD2 (5 bases). Trimming shortened V by 6 bases and J by 1 base, and 12 bases separated the two germline ends. CDR1 and CDR2 (germline): SGHRS, YFSETQ. CDR3 length: 14 amino acids. The CDR3 nucleotides are TGCGCCAGCAACCGGGGTAGTGGCACAGATACGCAGTATTTT. This encodes CASNRGSGTDTQYF.

This chain connects TRBV30 to TRBJ2-7; TRBD2 agrees at 7 bases. Germline V gene sequence: CDR1 GTSNPN, CDR2 SVGIG (reference sequence). The CDR3 is made up of 13 amino acids. J gave up 4 bases and V 2 bases, and 5 bases lay outside the gene matches. The CDR3: CAWSRTREYEQYF. In DNA, the CDR3 is TGTGCCTGGAGTAGGACTAGGGAATACGAGCAGTACTTC.

This clone was found once. This chain connects TRBV6-5 to TRBJ2-3; 7 bases align to TRBD2. With V trimmed by 2 bases and J by 5 bases, 10 bases remained unmatched. The CDR3 totals 16 residues. Germline CDR1 reads MNHEY; CDR2 reads SVGAGI. CDR3 loop: CASSYGRVRDLDTQYF. The CDR3 DNA follows: TGTGCCAGCAGTTACGGGAGGGTACGGGACCTAGATACGCAGTATTTT.

The chain couples TRBV14 to TRBJ1-5; tentatively, D is TRBD1 (5 bases). V was shortened by 2 bases and J by 8 bases, with 10 bases between the two germline ends. CDR1 and CDR2 from the germline V gene are SGHDN and FVKESK. CDR3 length: 13 amino acids. As DNA, the CDR3 is TGTGCCAGCAGCCAAAACCAGGGTGAGCCCCAGCATTTT. This codes for CASSQNQGEPQHF. The complete variable domain, with remaining parts taken from reference TRBV14 and TRBJ1-5, reads EAGVTQFPSHSVIEKGQTVTLRCDPISGHDNLYWYRRVMGKEIKFLLHFVKESKQDESGMPNNRFLAERTGGTYSTLKVQPAELEDSGVYFCASSQNQGEPQHFGDGTRLSIL.

The V gene is TRBV19, the J gene TRBJ2-6, with 12 bases lining up with TRBD1. Trimming at V came to 7 bases and at J to 2 bases, leaving 6 bases not matched to a gene. This CDR3 spans 17 amino acids. Germline values: CDR1 LNHDA, CDR2 SQIVND (reference sequence). The CDR3 DNA follows: TGTGCCAGTAAACCGGGACAGGGGGCTACTGGGGCCAACGTCCTGACTTTC. It translates to CASKPGQGATGANVLTF.

J is TRBJ1-1 and V is TRBV7-9; a possible D gene is TRBD1 (5 bases). Germline V CDR1 and CDR2: SEHNR, FQNEAQ (reference sequence). The CDR3 totals 15 residues. The ends were cut back, 2 bases at V and 1 base at J, with 11 bases in the middle. CDR3: CASSLTSGGNTEAFF. DNA of the CDR3: TGTGCCAGCAGCTTAACGTCCGGGGGGAACACTGAAGCTTTCTTT.

V is TRBV15 and J is TRBJ1-3, with 7 positions matching TRBD1. Germline V CDR1 and CDR2: LNHNV, YYDKDF (reference sequence). V trimming: 2 bases; J trimming: 5 bases; junction bases outside the gene matches: 6. This CDR3 contains 15 residues. CDR3 sequence reads: CATSRFRGARNTIYF. The CDR3 coding sequence is TGTGCCACCAGCAGATTCAGGGGGGCCCGAAACACCATATATTTT.

The J gene is TRBJ2-5, the V gene TRBV5-1; D gene ambiguous. The DNA end lines up better with TRBJ2-7; the J call may be wrong. CDR3 length: 12 residues. CDR1 and CDR2 from the germline V gene are SGHRS and YFSETQ. The CDR3 region is CASGTGDYEQYF. The CDR3 DNA sequence: TGCGCCAGCGGAACCGGAGACTACGAGCAGTACTTC.

Note on this clone: The junction shows a germline mismatch at one end, possibly a read error. V gene TRBV25-1 combines with J gene TRBJ2-7, with TRBD1 as a possible D gene (8 bases). The CDR3 totals 15 residues. Germline CDR1 reads MGHDK; CDR2 reads SYGVNS. In nucleotides, the CDR3 is TGTGCCAGCAGTGCGACAGGGGAGGGGTTCTACGGGCAGTACTTC. This translates into CASSATGEGFYGQYF.